The 27 T cell receptor beta chains below were found in one sample sequenced in a study of blood T cell repertoires in COVID-19. The data were produced by immunoSEQ multiplex PCR, yet TCRdb's version contains in-frame clones alone and is incomplete. This table holds under 300,000 clones, 75% to 95% found once. Source material: PBMCs or T cells enriched from blood (not recorded which). The receptors derive from a woman between 18 and 29 years old who had recovered from COVID-19.

The V call is TRBV2, the J call TRBJ2-5, with D possibly being TRBD1 (6 bases). This CDR3 has 13 amino acids. The germline gives CDR1 SNHLY, CDR2 FYNNEI. V gave up 8 bases and J gave up 0 bases, with 10 bases separating them. The DNA for the CDR3 is TGTGCCAGCGGCCGGGACAACCAAGAGACCCAGTACTTC. It translates to CASGRDNQETQYF.

This clone was seen only once. V gene TRBV7-2 combines with J gene TRBJ1-3; a possible D gene is TRBD1 (6 bases). V was shortened by 5 bases and J by 6 bases, with 11 bases between the two germline ends. The CDR3 loop spans 13 amino acids. Germline CDR1 reads SGHTA; CDR2 reads FQGNSA. CDR3 amino acids: CASSLRGANTIYF. The DNA of the CDR3 is TGTGCCAGCAGCCTCAGGGGTGCAAACACCATATATTTT. Full variable domain (remainder filled in from reference TRBV7-2 and TRBJ1-3): GAGVSQSPSNKVTEKGKDVELRCDPISGHTALYWYRQSLGQGLEFLIYFQGNSAPDKSGLPSDRFSAERTGGSVSTLTIQRTQQEDSAVYLCASSLRGANTIYFGEGSWLTVV.

This rearrangement joins TRBV2 to TRBJ2-7; 7 bases map to TRBD2. Germline loops: CDR1 SNHLY, CDR2 FYNNEI. The V gene end was trimmed by 10 bases and the J gene end by 2 bases; junction bases not matched to a gene: 14. CDR3 size: 15 residues. The CDR3 here is CATAERLAETYEQYF. The DNA for the CDR3 is TGTGCCACCGCCGAGCGGCTAGCGGAAACCTACGAGCAGTACTTC.

The chain links TRBV12-5 to TRBJ2-1, with 8 bases fitting TRBD1. The CDR3 loop spans 14 amino acids. Germline V gene sequence: CDR1 LGHNT, CDR2 FRNRAP. V gave up 6 bases and J gave up 7 bases; unmatched junction bases: 8. CDR3 coding DNA: TGTGCTAGTGGACCGGACAGGGATGGGAATGAGCAGTTCTTC. Amino acids: CASGPDRDGNEQFF.

The J gene is TRBJ1-3, the V gene TRBV4-1, with 7 positions matching TRBD1. This CDR3 has 14 amino acids. V was clipped by 4 bases and J by 6 bases; unmatched bases: 6. Looked up from germline, CDR1 is MGHRA and CDR2 is YSYEKL. This CDR3 is CASSLGDRTNTIYF. The CDR3 DNA reads TGCGCCAGCAGCCTTGGGGACAGAACAAACACCATATATTTT.

The chain recombines TRBV7-2 with TRBJ2-5, with 7 bases fitting TRBD1. The length of the CDR3 is 15 residues. The junction had 7 bases not matched to a gene; V was cut back by 2 bases and J by 4 bases. Germline CDR1 reads SGHTA; CDR2 reads FQGNSA. The CDR3 nucleotides read TGTGCCAGCAGCTTATGGTTGGGGGACAGAGAGACCCAGTACTTC. This translates into CASSLWLGDRETQYF.

The CDR3 here is CASSRTGRGIEQFF. CDR3 nucleotides: TGTGCCAGCAGTCGCACCGGACGGGGGATTGAGCAGTTCTTC. The V and J genes are TRBV27 and TRBJ2-1; D is possibly TRBD2 (6 bases). The V gene lost 5 bases and the J gene lost 9 bases, with 17 bases spanning the gap. Germline values: CDR1 MNHEY, CDR2 SMNVEV (reference sequence). The CDR3 sequence is 14 residues long.

J is TRBJ1-1 and V is TRBV28; TRBD1 matches at 11 bases. This CDR3 has 16 residues. Germline CDR1 is MDHEN and CDR2 is SYDVKM. V lost 6 bases, J lost 5 bases, and 11 bases stayed unmatched. This CDR3 reads CASRARDRGMRTEAFF. CDR3 coding DNA: TGTGCCAGCAGGGCTCGGGACAGGGGGATGCGAACTGAAGCTTTCTTT.

CDR3 region: CASNRLAGGPNEQFF. CDR3 DNA: TGTGCCAGCAACCGTTTAGCGGGAGGGCCCAATGAGCAGTTCTTC. The chain links TRBV2 to TRBJ2-1, with 11 bases lining up with TRBD2. CDR1 is SNHLY and CDR2 is FYNNEI in the germline V gene. There are 15 residues in the CDR3. J lost 6 bases, V lost 7 bases, and 8 bases had no gene match.

The count of this clone is one. This chain links TRBV5-1 with TRBJ2-1; 7 positions agree with TRBD1. Trimming cost V 4 bases and J 6 bases; bases outside gene matches: 13. Germline V gene data show CDR1 as SGHRS and CDR2 as YFSETQ. The CDR3 extends over 16 amino acids. As DNA, the CDR3 is TGCGCCAGCAGCGCTAGTCCCGACAGGGTGGGCAATGAGCAGTTCTTC. Translating gives CASSASPDRVGNEQFF.

This clone was seen once. The chain has TRBV7-6 and TRBJ1-2; 11 bases agree with TRBD1. Germline CDR1 is SGHVS and CDR2 is FNYEAQ. The CDR3 totals 15 residues. The J segment lost 5 bases and the V segment lost 2 bases, leaving 4 bases of the junction unmatched. DNA for the CDR3: TGTGCCAGCAGCTTAACGGGACAGGGGGAGTATGGCTACACCTTC. Translation gives CASSLTGQGEYGYTF.

A note on this clone: The sample contains more than one DNA sequence encoding this CDR3. The chain employs TRBV5-4 and TRBJ1-1; D is uncertain. This CDR3 has 13 residues. Germline CDR1 and CDR2: SGHNT and YYREEE (reference sequence). Trimming shortened V by 0 bases and J by 4 bases, and 7 bases separated the two germline ends. The CDR3 nucleotides are TGTGCCAGCAGCTTGGCGGGAAGCACTGAAGCTTTCTTT. As protein: CASSLAGSTEAFF.

The gene calls are TRBV24-1 and TRBJ2-5, with a tentative D call TRBD1 (5 bases). The CDR3 is made up of 13 amino acids. Germline values: CDR1 KGHDR, CDR2 SFDVKD. CDR3 residues: CAIQGATQETQYF. The CDR3 DNA reads TGTGCTATCCAAGGGGCGACTCAAGAGACCCAGTACTTC.

The CDR3 region is CASSSLQGTEAFF. In DNA, the CDR3 is TGTGCCAGTAGTTCTCTTCAGGGCACTGAAGCTTTCTTT. The J gene is TRBJ1-1, the V gene TRBV19; D might be TRBD1 (5 bases). The CDR3 consists of 13 residues. Trimming took 5 bases from V and 4 from J, leaving 11 bases between them. Looked up from germline, CDR1 is LNHDA and CDR2 is SQIVND (reference sequence).

This clone was detected only once. The chain couples TRBV19 to TRBJ1-4, with TRBD1 matching 7 bases. Per the germline V gene, CDR1 is LNHDA and CDR2 is SQIVND (reference sequence). The CDR3 has 18 residues. Trimming at V came to 4 bases and at J to 0 bases, leaving 11 bases not matched to a gene. As DNA, the CDR3 is TGTGCCAGTAGTAAGATCTTAGGGGGCGCGGCAACTAATGAAAAACTGTTTTTT. Translating it yields CASSKILGGAATNEKLFF.

V gene TRBV24-1 combines with J gene TRBJ2-7, with D possibly matching TRBD1 (6 bases). CDR1 KGHDR and CDR2 SFDVKD come from the germline V gene. Trimming removed 5 bases at V and 4 bases at J, with 14 bases between. CDR3 size: 14 residues. The CDR3 region has the DNA TGTGCCACCAGTGTGGGGGCGCGGATATACGAGCAGTACTTC. Translating gives CATSVGARIYEQYF.

The chain joins TRBV24-1 to TRBJ2-1; TRBD1 matches 8 bases. Germline assignment: CDR1 KGHDR and CDR2 SFDVKD. This CDR3 region has 16 residues. V lost 2 bases, J lost 5 bases, and 7 bases stayed unmatched. The DNA for the CDR3 is TGTGCCACCAGTGATTATGACAGGGGACCAAACAATGAGCAGTTCTTC. This encodes CATSDYDRGPNNEQFF.

J is TRBJ2-2 and V is TRBV14, with D tentatively TRBD2 (5 bases). V was shortened by 5 bases and J by 4 bases, with 14 bases between the two germline ends. CDR3 length equals 15 residues. CDR1 and CDR2 from the germline V gene are SGHDN and FVKESK. CDR3 sequence: CASSTLGTSTGELFF. As DNA, the CDR3 is TGTGCCAGCAGCACCCTTGGAACTAGCACCGGGGAGCTGTTTTTT.

The rearrangement uses TRBV24-1 and TRBJ2-3, with D possibly TRBD1 on 5 matching bases. The germline gives CDR1 KGHDR, CDR2 SFDVKD. V was shortened by 3 bases and J by 3 bases, with 12 bases between the two germline ends. This CDR3 spans 15 amino acids. CDR3 protein: CATSDPGKGTDTQYF. The CDR3, as DNA: TGTGCCACCAGTGATCCTGGGAAGGGGACAGATACGCAGTATTTT.

This clone has a single count. V is TRBV29-1 and J is TRBJ1-1; D gene unclear. This CDR3 has 13 amino acids. V lost 3 bases to trimming and J lost 4 bases, with 12 bases between them. CDR1 and CDR2 from the germline V gene are SQVTM and ANQGSEA. CDR3: CSVDFEEITEAFF. In nucleotides, the CDR3 is TGCAGCGTTGATTTCGAGGAAATCACTGAAGCTTTCTTT.

CDR3 DNA sequence: TGTGCCAGCAGTATACAGGGGTGGGCCTATGGCTACACCTTC. This codes for CASSIQGWAYGYTF. The chain combines TRBV6-2 or TRBV6-3 with TRBJ1-2, with 7 bases matching TRBD1. Trimming removed 5 bases from V and 4 bases from J; junction bases left unmatched: 7. CDR1 is MNHEY and CDR2 is SVGEGT in the germline V gene. The CDR3 length is 14 residues.

The V gene is TRBV11-2, the J gene TRBJ2-7, with TRBD2 matching over 7 bases. Germline assignment: CDR1 SGHAT and CDR2 FQNNGV. Losses at the gene ends were 1 base for V and 0 bases for J; bases not matched to a gene: 6. The CDR3 has 16 amino acids. The DNA of the CDR3 is TGTGCCAGCAGCTTAGTGCCTGGCGGGGGCTCCTACGAGCAGTACTTC. Translation gives CASSLVPGGGSYEQYF.

The gene calls are TRBV10-3 and TRBJ2-2; TRBD2 agrees at 9 bases. The CDR3 runs 15 residues. V gave up 6 bases and J gave up 1 base; unmatched junction bases: 3. Germline V gives CDR1 ENHRY, CDR2 SYGVKD. CDR3 in DNA: TGTGCCATCAGGGAGACTAGCGGGAACACCGGGGAGCTGTTTTTT. It codes for CAIRETSGNTGELFF.

The rearrangement joins TRBV19 to TRBJ2-2; perhaps TRBD2 as D (6 bases). The V gene's germline CDR1 is LNHDA and CDR2 SQIVND (reference sequence). The V and J ends lost 6 bases and 7 bases respectively, with 24 bases between them. The CDR3 is made up of 17 amino acids. Written as DNA, the CDR3 is TGTGCCAGTAGGTCCTATAGCGGCCCTATCGCGGTCGGGGAGCTGTTTTTT. It encodes CASRSYSGPIAVGELFF.

This clone was recorded a few times. This sequence joins TRBV6-2 or TRBV6-3 and TRBJ2-3; 11 bases map to TRBD2. The V segment lost 4 bases and the J segment 3 bases; nucleotides outside the gene matches: 3. CDR1 and CDR2 (germline): MNHEY, SVGEGT. CDR3 length: 15 residues. The CDR3 sequence: CASSLAGGPTDTQYF. The DNA for the CDR3 is TGTGCCAGCAGTTTAGCGGGGGGGCCGACAGATACGCAGTATTTT.

This chain joins TRBV3-1 (or the pseudogene TRBV3-2) and TRBJ2-1; 10 bases are shared with TRBD2. The CDR3 length is 16 residues. The ends lost 4 bases at V and 10 bases at J; junction bases unmatched: 13. Looked up from germline, CDR1 is LGHDT and CDR2 is YNNKEL (reference sequence). CDR3: CASSPLAGGLQREQFF. The CDR3 DNA follows: TGTGCCAGCAGCCCATTAGCGGGGGGCTTACAGCGAGAGCAGTTCTTC.

J is TRBJ1-2 and V is TRBV14; D is uncertain. V lost 1 base to trimming and J lost 4 bases, with 7 bases between them. CDR1 and CDR2 from the germline V gene are SGHDN and FVKESK. This CDR3 has 13 amino acids. The CDR3 DNA reads as TGTGCCAGCAGCCAAGGGTCCAGCTATGGCTACACCTTC. Its protein is CASSQGSSYGYTF.